This entry lists 14 T cell receptor beta chains sequenced from one sample in a study of T cell responses to AZD1222 COVID-19 vaccine. The assay was immunoSEQ multiplex PCR, and TCRdb's table has in-frame clones only and misses some. The data hold about 140,000 clones, with less than 95% observed a single time. Specimen: peripheral blood, collected on day 0 of AZD1222 vaccination. These receptors originate from an adult in good health.

V is TRBV30 and J is TRBJ2-4; 11 nucleotides match TRBD2. Germline V gene data show CDR1 as GTSNPN and CDR2 as SVGIG (reference sequence). The CDR3 is 17 residues long. V lost 0 bases, J lost 8 bases, and 12 bases stayed unmatched. The CDR3 is CAWSVGGSGGGWDIQYF. The CDR3 DNA reads TGTGCCTGGAGTGTAGGTGGTAGCGGGGGGGGCTGGGACATTCAGTACTTC.

The gene calls are TRBV4-3 and TRBJ1-4; D not certain. The CDR3 length is 12 residues. V lost 4 bases, J lost 4 bases, and 4 bases lay in between. The germline gives CDR1 LGHNA, CDR2 YSLEER. The CDR3 DNA sequence: TGCGCCAGCAGCCGGCTTAATGAAAAACTGTTTTTT. Residues: CASSRLNEKLFF.

J is TRBJ2-7 and V is TRBV2, with a possible D match to TRBD1 (5 bases). CDR3 length equals 13 residues. V lost 8 bases and J lost 0, with 11 bases in between. Germline V lookup: CDR1 SNHLY, CDR2 FYNNEI. In nucleotides, the CDR3 is TGTGCCAGCGGGGCTTTAAGCTCCTACGAGCAGTACTTC. The encoded protein is CASGALSSYEQYF.

The gene calls are TRBV14 and TRBJ1-4, with no clear D. The CDR3 sequence is 11 residues long. The V end lost 2 bases, the J end lost 7 bases, and 2 bases lay between the germline ends. The germline V gene encodes CDR1 SGHDN and CDR2 FVKESK. CDR3 coding DNA: TGTGCCAGCAGCCAACGTGAAAAACTGTTTTTT. It translates to CASSQREKLFF.

The V and J genes are TRBV3-1 (or the pseudogene TRBV3-2) and TRBJ2-3; D remains unclear. Germline lookup yields CDR1 LGHDT and CDR2 YNNKEL (reference sequence). This CDR3 is 15 amino acids long. V lost 1 base and J 2 bases, leaving 10 bases between the germline ends. DNA for the CDR3: TGTGCCAGCAGCCAAGGGCTCCCGATCACAGATACGCAGTATTTT. Translation: CASSQGLPITDTQYF.

J is TRBJ2-7 and V is TRBV6-6; TRBD2 matches at 9 bases. CDR3 length: 14 residues. Germline V gene data show CDR1 as MNHNY and CDR2 as SVGAGI (reference sequence). With 5 bases clipped from V and 4 bases from J, the junction kept 6 bases outside the gene matches. CDR3 DNA: TGTGCCAGCAGTCCCTGGCGGGGGGGATACGAGCAGTACTTC. Translation: CASSPWRGGYEQYF.

This chain uses TRBV5-1 with TRBJ2-1, with D perhaps matching TRBD2 (6 bases). The CDR3 runs 13 residues. V lost 3 bases and J lost 9, with 13 bases in between. Germline assignment: CDR1 SGHRS and CDR2 YFSETQ. The CDR3 loop reads CASSSSSVGEQFF. The CDR3 nucleotides are TGCGCCAGCAGCTCATCTAGCGTTGGTGAGCAGTTCTTC.

The V call is TRBV7-7, the J call TRBJ2-2; D unclear. Germline V CDR1 and CDR2: SSHAT, FNYEAQ (reference sequence). This CDR3 contains 12 residues. The V and J ends lost 2 bases and 6 bases respectively, with 4 bases between them. CDR3 protein: CASSLSAGELFF. In DNA form, the CDR3 reads TGTGCCAGCAGCTTATCTGCCGGGGAGCTGTTTTTT.

The J gene is TRBJ1-2, the V gene TRBV21-1; TRBD1 is the table's D call and was not checked against the DNA. TRBV21-1 is recorded as a pseudogene. There are 14 residues in the CDR3. CDR3 region: CASSKANTGDGYTF. The CDR3 region has the DNA TGTGCCAGCAGCAAAGCTAACACAGGGGATGGCTACACCTTC.

V gene TRBV19 combines with J gene TRBJ2-7, with D possibly matching TRBD1 (5 bases). V lost 6 bases, J lost 0 bases, and 18 bases lay in between. The CDR3 has 16 amino acids. CDR1 and CDR2 (germline): LNHDA, SQIVND (reference sequence). The CDR3 here is CASSPMQGRSSYEQYF. CDR3 DNA sequence: TGTGCCAGTAGCCCTATGCAGGGTAGGAGCTCCTACGAGCAGTACTTC.

The V gene is TRBV11-3, the J gene TRBJ1-3; D unclear. Germline CDR1 and CDR2: SGHNT and YENEEA. Deletions cut 3 bases from V and 3 bases from J, with 6 bases between. The CDR3 consists of 13 residues. As DNA, the CDR3 is TGTGCCAGCAGCTTCCAAAATGGAAACACCATATATTTT. As protein: CASSFQNGNTIYF.

CDR3 region: CASSFRDRFSYEQYF. The CDR3 DNA reads TGTGCCAGCAGCTTTCGAGACCGCTTCTCCTACGAGCAGTACTTC. This chain joins TRBV7-2 and TRBJ2-7; D is uncertain. Germline loops: CDR1 SGHTA, CDR2 FQGNSA. The CDR3 is 15 amino acids. V was trimmed by 3 bases and J by 0 bases, leaving 12 bases between them.

V is TRBV5-6 and J is TRBJ1-2, with D tentatively TRBD1 (6 bases). Germline assignment: CDR1 SGHDT and CDR2 YYEEEE. Trimming took off 5 bases at V and 7 bases at J, with 24 bases between the two ends. The CDR3 consists of 16 residues. For the CDR3, the DNA is TGTGCCAGCAGACCCGCAGGGCTCGCTGAGGGGGGTGGCTACACCTTC. It codes for CASRPAGLAEGGGYTF.

The V gene is TRBV5-4, the J gene TRBJ2-3; tentative D call: TRBD2 (6 bases). This CDR3 has 14 residues. From germline, CDR1 is SGHNT and CDR2 YYREEE (reference sequence). Trimming removed 1 base at V and 6 bases at J, with 12 bases between. CDR3 sequence: CASSLRGRPDTQYF. Here the CDR3 DNA reads TGTGCCAGCAGCTTGCGTGGGAGGCCTGATACGCAGTATTTT. The full variable domain, its missing parts supplied by reference TRBV5-4 and TRBJ2-3, is ETGVTQSPTHLIKTRGQQVTLRCSSQSGHNTVSWYQQALGQGPQFIFQYYREEENGRGNFPPRFSGLQFPNYSSELNVNALELDDSALYLCASSLRGRPDTQYFGPGTRLTVL.